This TCR beta chain is from a study of blood T cell repertoires in COVID-19. Study in general: The United States, Italy and Spain provided the acute and convalescent COVID-19 samples.

This clone occurred once. V gave up 1 base and J gave up 8 bases; unmatched junction bases: 8. The CDR3 has 16 amino acids. Germline-derived CDR1 and CDR2 are SGHTA and FQGNSA. The method was immunoSEQ multiplex PCR; TCRdb's version includes in-frame clones alone and lacks a portion of them. The sample records some 60,000 clones, around 86% being singletons. V gene TRBV7-2 combines with J gene TRBJ2-1, with 10 bases fitting TRBD2. The source of this sequence is a woman aged 80 or over with active or convalescent COVID-19. Sequencing was carried out using peripheral blood. CDR3 in amino acids: CASSLVALAGAHEQFF. The CDR3 DNA follows: TGTGCCAGCAGCTTAGTGGCGCTAGCGGGGGCCCATGAGCAGTTCTTC.